Listed below are T cell receptor beta chains from one sample, sequenced in a study of T cells in tuberculosis. Assay: immunoSEQ multiplex PCR; the TCRdb copy retains only in-frame clones and omits some. The repertoire includes around 38,000 clones, 95% of them detected once, and about 3.7% sits in the top ten. What was sequenced was PBMCs. The receptor set was obtained from a donor between 5 and 29 years old with latent tuberculosis or without tuberculosis infection. Each CDR3 is given with its conserved first and last residue. D genes are given only for firm matches. Only part of the rows carry a size: once, few, many, or a class if the clone is expanded.

V	J	D	size	length	CDR3	DNA
TRBV2	TRBJ1-1	-	-	15	CASKGLEGVTTEAFF	TGTGCCAGCAAAGGCCTCGAAGGGGTAACCACTGAAGCTTTCTTT
TRBV19	TRBJ2-7	TRBD2	-	15	CASSPLAGGVYEQYF	TGTGCCAGTAGCCCACTAGCGGGGGGTGTTTACGAGCAGTACTTC
TRBV11-2	TRBJ1-1	TRBD1	-	16	CASSRLRGQGMSEAFF	TGTGCCAGCAGCCGACTAAGGGGACAGGGTATGTCTGAAGCTTTCTTT
TRBV6-5	TRBJ2-7	-	-	15	CASSPSPGSPYEQYF	TGTGCCAGCAGTCCTTCCCCGGGGAGCCCCTACGAGCAGTACTTC
TRBV4-1	TRBJ2-3	TRBD2	-	18	CASSRLLAGGGDTDTQYF	TGCGCCAGCAGCCGGCTTTTAGCGGGGGGGGGCGACACAGATACGCAGTATTTT
TRBV28	TRBJ1-2	-	-	12	CASNTGGLGYTF	TGTGCCAGCAATACAGGTGGATTAGGCTACACCTTC
TRBV6-1	TRBJ2-5	TRBD2	-	15	CASTIAGGLRETQYF	TGTGCCAGCACCATAGCGGGGGGGCTGAGGGAGACCCAGTACTTC
TRBV10-3	TRBJ2-1	TRBD2	-	14	CASRGTSSYNEQFF	TGTGCCTCCCGCGGGACTAGCTCCTACAATGAGCAGTTCTTC
TRBV5-6	TRBJ2-7	-	once	15	CASRRRLVQSYEQYF	TGTGCCAGCAGAAGGAGGTTGGTACAGTCCTACGAGCAGTACTTC
TRBV9	TRBJ1-1	TRBD1	-	15	CASSGGGQSNTEAFF	TGTGCCAGCAGCGGTGGGGGACAGTCGAACACTGAAGCTTTCTTT
TRBV28	TRBJ2-3	-	-	16	CASSLWWGDRADTQYF	TGTGCCAGCAGTTTATGGTGGGGGGATAGGGCAGATACGCAGTATTTT
TRBV18	TRBJ2-7	-	once	15	CASSPSGHLGYEQYF	TGTGCCAGCTCACCTTCGGGACACTTAGGGTACGAGCAGTACTTC
TRBV29-1	TRBJ2-1	TRBD2	-	11	CSVISGDEQFF	TGCAGCGTTATAAGCGGGGATGAGCAGTTCTTC
TRBV30	TRBJ1-2	-	-	15	CAWSVTGIGNYGYTF	TGTGCCTGGAGTGTTACAGGAATCGGCAACTATGGCTACACCTTC
TRBV18	TRBJ1-2	TRBD1	-	16	CASSPTGIQGVSGYTF	TGTGCCAGCTCACCAACCGGGATTCAGGGGGTTTCCGGCTACACCTTC
TRBV7-3	TRBJ2-1	-	-	14	CASSLGVGGNEQFF	TGTGCCAGCAGCTTAGGGGTAGGGGGCAATGAGCAGTTCTTC
TRBV7-2	TRBJ1-5	-	once	13	CASSLLSAQPQHF	TGTGCCAGCAGCTTGTTGAGTGCGCAGCCCCAGCATTTT
TRBV4-1	TRBJ1-1	-	once	15	CASSQDPRMNTEAFF	TGCGCCAGCAGCCAAGATCCCAGGATGAACACTGAAGCTTTCTTT
TRBV4-3	TRBJ1-4	-	-	14	CASSLGPRDEKLFF	TGCGCCAGCAGCCTGGGCCCGCGGGATGAAAAACTGTTTTTT
TRBV9	TRBJ2-5	-	-	13	CASSVLGPETQYF	TGTGCCAGCAGCGTACTAGGTCCCGAGACCCAGTACTTC